What follows is one TCR beta chain and its context. Its target antigen remains unknown. Within one base of it there is no much larger clone, and no base qualities were kept. Taken from the germline V gene, the CDR1 and CDR2 loops are SNHLY and FYNNEI. A distance of 11 bases separates the germline ends of V and J, which lose 2 bases and 6 bases respectively. Measured from the cysteine to the phenylalanine, the CDR3 is 13 residues long. Only CDR3 DNA remains: 39 bases, in frame from the first base. Donors formed part of the validation cohort, which comprised 95 to 150 subjects and was distinct from the first cohort of 550 to 850 subjects. This record belongs to a study of cytomegalovirus exposure and HLA in healthy donors (dated by TCRdb to the late 2010s). About the investigation overall: A later analysis indicated that the 120 validation repertoires were generated on the platform also employed for the 666 repertoires of the first cohort. The study aimed to test whether cataloging public T cell receptors could reveal signatures of past pathogen exposure. In addition to the first cohort of 666 subjects, a separate validation cohort of 120 different subjects was used. High-throughput TCR immunosequencing, statistical association of individual TCRs with disease status, and machine learning were combined to predict cytomegalovirus infection status.

The library was prepared using the immunoSEQ multiplex PCR assay. Regarding the original processing steps: A statistical classification framework was developed to diagnose cytomegalovirus status using the catalog of TCR beta chain sequences. TCRdb provides this immuneACCESS table in a form limited to in-frame rearrangements. Some clones are lacking; in checked studies, under half of them reflect an unresolved V gene, and why the rest are absent is not known. V, J and clone size were drawn from that table, and D and trimming were deduced from the DNA. The sample includes some 170,000 clones, with roughly nine tenths observed a single time. Clones ranked in the top ten supply 4% to 5% of the sample. The full study reports these points: While some public TCRs were present in many individuals, most TCR sequences turned up only very rarely across donors. In the study, some 180 TCR beta chains were listed as associated with cytomegalovirus. A later analysis had no HLA typing for the validation cohort, so co-occurrence there was scored across all 110 or so repertoires. It was suggested by the authors that the approach could potentially be generalized to other disease states and immunological phenotypes. A few of the identified cytomegalovirus-associated TCR beta chains were confirmed in vitro to be specific for cytomegalovirus antigens. The classifier was reported to diagnose cytomegalovirus status with high specificity and sensitivity in both the original cohort and the validation cohort. Subsequent analysis determined that TCRs grouped into clusters in the first cohort also showed a tendency toward co-occurrence across the 130 or so validation repertoires, and roughly 94% of cluster scores exceeded 0.

The receptor's source is a man aged 18 to 30 in good health and CMV-seropositive. The specimen was PBMCs. Here the chain combines TRBV2 and TRBJ2-7, and the D gene may be TRBD2, 6 bases matching. CDR3 loop: CASSELLAGEQYF. At the DNA level, the sequence is TGTGCCAGCAGTGAATTACTAGCAGGCGAGCAGTACTTC.